Below, 25 T cell receptor beta chains from the same sample are listed, as sequenced in a study of OX40 agonist ivuxolimab in advanced cancers. The repertoire was sequenced with immunoSEQ multiplex PCR; TCRdb's copy has only in-frame clones and lacks some. The sample lists under 5,500 clones; less than 75% were seen once. This specimen consisted of CD4+ or CD8+ T cells sorted from blood, obtained in a trial of the OX40 agonist ivuxolimab. These receptors were obtained from an adult with an advanced solid tumor such as melanoma, head and neck, liver or kidney cancer.

This chain uses TRBV7-9 with TRBJ1-1, with D perhaps matching TRBD1 (5 bases). The ends were cut back, 0 bases at V and 5 bases at J, with 16 bases in the middle. This CDR3 is built from 16 residues. From germline, CDR1 is SEHNR and CDR2 FQNEAQ (reference sequence). The CDR3 loop reads CASSLAFGGRRTEAFF. DNA for the CDR3: TGTGCCAGCAGCTTAGCCTTTGGGGGTAGGAGAACTGAAGCTTTCTTT.

The CDR3 loop reads CASSSQFLATGELFF. The CDR3 DNA sequence: TGTGCCAGCAGCTCACAGTTTCTGGCTACCGGGGAGCTGTTTTTT. The rearrangement uses TRBV7-9 and TRBJ2-2; D is unresolved. With 4 bases removed from V and 5 bases from J, the gap between germline ends came to 14 bases. Germline CDR1 SEHNR, CDR2 FQNEAQ (reference sequence). The CDR3 runs 15 residues.

This clone came up once. V usage is TRBV19 and J usage is TRBJ2-1; TRBD2 is a possible D gene (5 bases). Germline V CDR1 and CDR2: LNHDA, SQIVND (reference sequence). With 3 bases removed from V and 0 bases from J, the gap between germline ends came to 9 bases. The CDR3 has 15 amino acids. This chain's CDR3 is CASSIRRSSYNEQFF. CDR3 bases: TGTGCCAGTAGTATTCGGAGGAGCTCCTACAATGAGCAGTTCTTC.

J is TRBJ1-1 and V is TRBV10-2, with unresolved D. The CDR3 has 14 residues. Per the germline V gene, CDR1 is WSHSY and CDR2 is SAAADI. Trimming removed 3 bases from V and 1 base from J, with 9 bases in between. DNA of the CDR3: TGCGCCAGCAGTGAAACGGATGAGAACACTGAAGCTTTCTTT. It translates to CASSETDENTEAFF.

This clone was observed a handful of times. J is TRBJ2-3 and V is TRBV15; TRBD1 matches 7 bases. The CDR3 is 16 amino acids. Germline lookup yields CDR1 LNHNV and CDR2 YYDKDF (reference sequence). After removal of 5 bases from V and 0 bases from J, the junction contained 8 bases not matched to a gene. The CDR3 loop reads CATSGENRGSTDTQYF. As DNA, the CDR3 is TGTGCCACCAGCGGCGAAAACAGGGGCAGCACAGATACGCAGTATTTT.

The rearrangement links TRBV7-9 to TRBJ2-7, with 8 bases fitting TRBD1. V lost 5 bases to trimming and J lost 2 bases; unmatched junction nucleotides: 8. CDR3 size: 15 residues. From germline, CDR1 is SEHNR and CDR2 FQNEAQ (reference sequence). CDR3 amino acids: CASSPRQGWTYEQYF. CDR3 DNA: TGTGCCAGCAGCCCCCGACAGGGGTGGACCTACGAGCAGTACTTC.

The CDR3 nucleotides read TGTGCCAGCAGCGTAGCTTGGCAGGGAACTGAAGCTTTCTTT. Encoded protein: CASSVAWQGTEAFF. The rearrangement uses TRBV9 and TRBJ1-1, with a possible D match to TRBD1 (5 bases). CDR1 and CDR2 (germline): SGDLS, YYNGEE. The V gene lost 0 bases and the J gene lost 5 bases, with 11 bases spanning the gap. This CDR3 region has 14 residues. The complete variable domain, with remaining parts taken from reference TRBV9 and TRBJ1-1, reads DSGVTQTPKHLITATGQRVTLRCSPRSGDLSVYWYQQSLDQGLQFLIQYYNGEERAKGNILERFSAQQFPDLHSELNLSSLELGDSALYFCASSVAWQGTEAFFGQGTRLTVV.

The rearrangement uses TRBV7-9 and TRBJ2-7; unclear D gene. Germline V gene sequence: CDR1 SEHNR, CDR2 FQNEAQ (reference sequence). The CDR3 extends over 14 amino acids. Trimming took 1 base from V and 0 from J, leaving 7 bases between them. DNA of the CDR3: TGTGCCAGCAGCTTAGAGGTAGGCTCCTACGAGCAGTACTTC. Protein sequence: CASSLEVGSYEQYF. Full variable domain (rest looked up from reference TRBV7-9 and TRBJ2-7): DTGVSQNPRHKITKRGQNVTFRCDPISEHNRLYWYRQTLGQGPEFLTYFQNEAQLEKSRLLSDRFSAERPKGSFSTLEIQRTEQGDSAMYLCASSLEVGSYEQYFGPGTRLTVT.

V is TRBV15 and J is TRBJ1-2; D gene ambiguous. Germline V gene sequence: CDR1 LNHNV, CDR2 YYDKDF (reference sequence). The CDR3 length is 14 residues. V gave up 5 bases and J gave up 3 bases, with 13 bases separating them. CDR3 loop: CATSGWNEDYGYTF. CDR3 nucleotide sequence: TGTGCCACCAGCGGGTGGAACGAGGACTATGGCTACACCTTC.

The chain is built from TRBV19 and TRBJ2-3; 7 bases fit TRBD1. This CDR3 has 15 residues. Trimming at V came to 3 bases and at J to 3 bases, leaving 6 bases not matched to a gene. Germline CDR1 and CDR2: LNHDA and SQIVND (reference sequence). The CDR3 DNA reads as TGTGCCAGTAGTATCGGGACAGAACTTACAGATACGCAGTATTTT. This codes for CASSIGTELTDTQYF.

This chain links TRBV9 with TRBJ1-1; no clear D. Trimming took off 0 bases at V and 8 bases at J, with 14 bases between the two ends. The CDR3 extends over 14 amino acids. Germline values: CDR1 SGDLS, CDR2 YYNGEE. The CDR3 reads CASSVVVRPEEAFF. The CDR3 DNA reads as TGTGCCAGCAGCGTAGTTGTCCGGCCCGAAGAAGCTTTCTTT.

This clone occurred many times. The chain links TRBV28 to TRBJ1-2; D ambiguous. Germline V gene sequence: CDR1 MDHEN, CDR2 SYDVKM. Trimming cost V 3 bases and J 0 bases, with 5 bases left between them. There are 13 residues in the CDR3. The CDR3 bases are TGTGCCAGCAGTTTTAGTGCTAACTATGGCTACACCTTC. This translates into CASSFSANYGYTF.

The V gene is TRBV11-1, the J gene TRBJ1-1; D might be TRBD1 (5 bases). V lost 8 bases and J 1 base, leaving 11 bases between the germline ends. Germline V lookup: CDR1 SGHAT, CDR2 FQDESV (reference sequence). CDR3 size: 13 residues. In DNA, the CDR3 is TGTGCCAGCCCTGGGGCCACGAACACTGAAGCTTTCTTT. The encoded protein is CASPGATNTEAFF.

The chain is built from TRBV9 and TRBJ2-4; 7 bases are shared with TRBD2. Losses at the gene ends were 5 bases for V and 1 base for J; bases not matched to a gene: 3. From germline, CDR1 is SGDLS and CDR2 YYNGEE. This CDR3 has 14 residues. The DNA of the CDR3 is TGTGCCAGCAGTGTTAGCGGGGCCAAAAACATTCAGTACTTC. It codes for CASSVSGAKNIQYF.

V is TRBV25-1 and J is TRBJ1-6; D not certain. The germline V gene encodes CDR1 MGHDK and CDR2 SYGVNS. Trimming stripped 5 bases from V and 6 bases from J, with 11 bases between. The CDR3 length is 14 residues. CDR3 in amino acids: CASSLFSLNSPLHF. The CDR3 DNA reads as TGTGCCAGCAGTTTATTCTCCCTTAATTCACCCCTCCACTTT.

The chain uses TRBV9 and TRBJ2-3, with 7 bases identical to TRBD2. V was pared by 7 bases and J by 2 bases, with 7 bases of the junction left unmatched. Germline CDR1 and CDR2: SGDLS and YYNGEE. The CDR3 is made up of 14 amino acids. CDR3 nucleotide sequence: TGTGCCAGCCAGGGAGGGACGCTCACAGATACGCAGTATTTT. Residues: CASQGGTLTDTQYF.

This clone was seen a handful of times. The rearrangement joins TRBV4-1 to TRBJ1-2; tentative D call: TRBD1 (5 bases). The CDR3 spans 15 residues. V lost 0 bases, J lost 1 base, and 9 bases lay in between. Germline V CDR1 and CDR2: MGHRA, YSYEKL. CDR3 sequence (DNA): TGCGCCAGCAGCCAAGATTCGGGGCTTAACTATGGCTACACCTTC. Protein: CASSQDSGLNYGYTF.

V and J are TRBV4-1 and TRBJ2-7, with a weak D call TRBD2 (5 bases). Germline V gene data show CDR1 as MGHRA and CDR2 as YSYEKL. The CDR3 spans 15 residues. V was pared by 0 bases and J by 2 bases, with 11 bases between. The CDR3 sequence is CASSQDERGTYEQYF. The CDR3 DNA is TGCGCCAGCAGCCAAGATGAACGGGGTACCTACGAGCAGTACTTC.

This clone has only one observation. The J gene is TRBJ1-3, the V gene TRBV6-1; 8 bases line up with TRBD1. Germline V lookup: CDR1 MNHNS, CDR2 SASEGT. The length of the CDR3 is 16 residues. V lost 5 bases to trimming and J lost 0 bases; unmatched junction nucleotides: 6. CDR3 bases: TGTGCCAGCAGTCAAGGACAGGGCCTCTCTGGAAACACCATATATTTT. Its protein product is CASSQGQGLSGNTIYF.

The chain is built from TRBV4-3 and TRBJ1-2, with a tentative D call TRBD1 (5 bases). From germline, CDR1 is LGHNA and CDR2 YSLEER. The V end lost 1 base, the J end lost 2 bases, and 11 bases lay between the germline ends. CDR3 size: 15 residues. As DNA, the CDR3 is TGCGCCAGCAGCCAAGGCACAGGCTTAAACTATGGCTACACCTTC. Translation: CASSQGTGLNYGYTF.

This clone came up once. The chain links TRBV28 to TRBJ1-1, with D perhaps matching TRBD1 (6 bases). Germline assignment: CDR1 MDHEN and CDR2 SYDVKM. With 3 bases removed from V and 3 bases from J, the gap between germline ends came to 11 bases. The CDR3 is 14 residues long. The chain's CDR3 is CASSFRGGYTEAFF. Written as DNA, the CDR3 is TGTGCCAGCAGTTTCCGAGGGGGGTACACTGAAGCTTTCTTT.

This clone is medium-sized (0.01 to 0.1%) within its sample. V gene TRBV7-9 combines with J gene TRBJ1-3; a weak D match, TRBD1 (6 bases). The length of the CDR3 is 16 residues. CDR1 is SEHNR and CDR2 is FQNEAQ in the germline V gene (reference sequence). V lost 5 bases and J 3 bases, leaving 17 bases between the germline ends. The CDR3 sequence is CASSPPNRQVGNTIYF. The CDR3 nucleotides read TGTGCCAGCAGCCCCCCGAATCGACAGGTTGGAAACACCATATATTTT.

The rearrangement joins TRBV18 to TRBJ2-5, with unresolved D. CDR1 KGHSH and CDR2 LQKENI come from the germline V gene. V dropped 10 bases and J dropped 5 bases, with 38 bases sitting between them. There are 20 residues in the CDR3. This CDR3 reads CATKKNETHLQSWPRETQYF. CDR3 bases: TGTGCCACCAAGAAAAACGAGACCCACCTTCAAAGTTGGCCCCGGGAGACCCAGTACTTC.

The chain combines TRBV5-4 with TRBJ2-2; D not certain. V lost 1 base and J 6 bases, leaving 13 bases between the germline ends. The CDR3 has 15 amino acids. Germline CDR1 is SGHNT and CDR2 is YYREEE (reference sequence). The CDR3 DNA follows: TGTGCCAGCAGCTTGAGTTTCGGGCAGCCCGGGGAGCTGTTTTTT. Its protein product is CASSLSFGQPGELFF.

This clone is medium-sized by share. This chain joins TRBV5-5 and TRBJ2-7; D is ambiguous. Trimming shortened V by 0 bases and J by 4 bases, and 2 bases separated the two germline ends. CDR3 length equals 11 residues. Germline CDR1 is SGHKS and CDR2 is YYEKEE (reference sequence). The CDR3 DNA reads as TGTGCCAGCAGCTTGGATTACGAGCAGTACTTC. It specifies CASSLDYEQYF.